This TCR beta chain was retrieved from a study of blood T cell repertoires in COVID-19. Study background: COVID-19 samples from acute and convalescent phases originated in the United States, Italy and Spain.

V shed 4 bases, J shed 6 bases, and the junction held 7 bases outside the gene matches. The CDR3 contains 14 residues. The V gene's germline CDR1 is MNHEY and CDR2 SMNVEV (reference sequence). Authors' processing steps: Amplified reference gene primers provided the basis for estimating nucleated cell counts. Produced via immunoSEQ multiplex PCR; TCRdb's table is partial and in-frame only. V and J calls and clone size are as listed in that table; D and trimming were resolved from the DNA. The table has more than 100,000 clones, around 64% seen once. The clonotype was recovered from a human donor with acute or convalescent COVID-19. The donor label of this sample is uncertain. The chain joins TRBV27 to TRBJ2-7; 9 bases match TRBD1. Sequencing was performed on peripheral blood. The CDR3 region is CASSSTGGEFEQYF. As DNA, the CDR3 is TGTGCCAGCAGTTCGACAGGGGGAGAGTTCGAGCAGTACTTC.